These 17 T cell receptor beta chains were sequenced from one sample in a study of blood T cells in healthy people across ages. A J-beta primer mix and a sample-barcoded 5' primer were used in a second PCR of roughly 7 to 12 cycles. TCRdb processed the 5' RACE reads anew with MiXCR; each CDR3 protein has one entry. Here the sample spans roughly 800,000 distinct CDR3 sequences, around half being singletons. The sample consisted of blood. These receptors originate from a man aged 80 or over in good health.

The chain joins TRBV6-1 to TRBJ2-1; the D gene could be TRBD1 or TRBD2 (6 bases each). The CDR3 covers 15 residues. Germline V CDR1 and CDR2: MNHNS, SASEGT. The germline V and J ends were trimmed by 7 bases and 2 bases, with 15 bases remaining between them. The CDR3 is CASKRGDGPYNEQFF. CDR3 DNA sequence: TGTGCCAGCAAAAGGGGGGACGGGCCCTACAATGAGCAGTTCTTC.

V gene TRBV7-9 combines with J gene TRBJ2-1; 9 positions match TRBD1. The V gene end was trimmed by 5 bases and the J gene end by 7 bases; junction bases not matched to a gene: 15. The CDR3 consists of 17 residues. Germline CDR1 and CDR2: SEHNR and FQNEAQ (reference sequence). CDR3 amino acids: CASSPVDPGQGWNEQFF. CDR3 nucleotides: TGTGCCAGCAGCCCAGTCGACCCGGGACAGGGATGGAATGAGCAGTTCTTC.

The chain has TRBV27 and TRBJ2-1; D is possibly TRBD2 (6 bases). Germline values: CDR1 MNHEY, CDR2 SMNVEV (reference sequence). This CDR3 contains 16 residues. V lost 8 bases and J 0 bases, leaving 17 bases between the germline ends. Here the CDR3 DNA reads TGTGCCAGCCGCAAAGTAGACGGGAGCTCCTACAATGAGCAGTTCTTC. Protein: CASRKVDGSSYNEQFF.

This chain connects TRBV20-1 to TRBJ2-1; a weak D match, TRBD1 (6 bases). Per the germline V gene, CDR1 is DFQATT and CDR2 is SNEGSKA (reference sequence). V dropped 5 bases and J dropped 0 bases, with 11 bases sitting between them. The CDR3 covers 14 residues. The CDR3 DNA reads TGCAGTGCTCTGGACAGAAGCTCCTACAATGAGCAGTTCTTC. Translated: CSALDRSSYNEQFF.

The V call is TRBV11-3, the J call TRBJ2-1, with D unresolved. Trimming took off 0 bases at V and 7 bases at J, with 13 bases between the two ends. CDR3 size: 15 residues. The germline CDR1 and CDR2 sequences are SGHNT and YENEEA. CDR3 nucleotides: TGTGCCAGCAGCTTAGATCACGGCCTAGGAAATGAGCAGTTCTTC. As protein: CASSLDHGLGNEQFF.

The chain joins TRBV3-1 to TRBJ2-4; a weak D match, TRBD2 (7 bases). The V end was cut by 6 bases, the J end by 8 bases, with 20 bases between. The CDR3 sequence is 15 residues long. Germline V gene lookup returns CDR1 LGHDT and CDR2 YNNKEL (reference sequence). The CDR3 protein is CASRQGGRSLDIQYF. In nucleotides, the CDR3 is TGTGCCAGCAGACAGGGCGGGAGATCCTTAGACATTCAGTACTTC.

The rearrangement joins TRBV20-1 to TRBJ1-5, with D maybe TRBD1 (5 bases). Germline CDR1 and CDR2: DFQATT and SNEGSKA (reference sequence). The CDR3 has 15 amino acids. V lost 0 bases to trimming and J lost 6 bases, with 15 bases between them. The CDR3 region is CSARDGRVSIQPQHF. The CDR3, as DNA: TGCAGTGCTAGAGATGGCAGGGTCTCCATTCAGCCCCAGCATTTT.

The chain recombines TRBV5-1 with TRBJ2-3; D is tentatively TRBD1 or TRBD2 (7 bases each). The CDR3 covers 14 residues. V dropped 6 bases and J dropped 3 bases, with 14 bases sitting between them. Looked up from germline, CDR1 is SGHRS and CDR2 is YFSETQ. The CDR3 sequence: CASTPGGGTDTQYF. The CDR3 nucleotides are TGCGCCAGCACCCCAGGGGGAGGGACAGATACGCAGTATTTT.

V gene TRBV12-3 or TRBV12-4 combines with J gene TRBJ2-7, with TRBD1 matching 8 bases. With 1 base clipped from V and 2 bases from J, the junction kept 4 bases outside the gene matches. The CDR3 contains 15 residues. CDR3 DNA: TGTGCCAGCAGTTTAGGACAGGGGTTCGCCTACGAGCAGTACTTC. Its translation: CASSLGQGFAYEQYF.

The CDR3 is CASRGQGRYTEAFF. The CDR3, as DNA: TGTGCCAGCAGAGGACAGGGTAGGTACACTGAAGCTTTCTTT. This chain connects TRBV5-8 to TRBJ1-1; 8 bases agree with TRBD1. Germline CDR1 SGHTS, CDR2 YDEGEE. The V gene end was trimmed by 5 bases and the J gene end by 3 bases; junction bases not matched to a gene: 6. This CDR3 region has 14 residues.

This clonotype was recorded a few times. The CDR3 nucleotides are TGTGCCAGCAGTTTAGCGGCTTTCCTCAATGAGCAGTTCTTC. Amino acid sequence: CASSLAAFLNEQFF. The chain is built from TRBV27 and TRBJ2-1; D remains ambiguous. The germline V gene encodes CDR1 MNHEY and CDR2 SMNVEV (reference sequence). CDR3 length equals 14 residues. V gave up 2 bases and J gave up 6 bases, with 11 bases separating them.

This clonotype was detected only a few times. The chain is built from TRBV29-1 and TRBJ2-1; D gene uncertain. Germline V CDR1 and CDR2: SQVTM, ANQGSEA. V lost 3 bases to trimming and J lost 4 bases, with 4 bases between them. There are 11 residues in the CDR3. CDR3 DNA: TGCAGCGTTGAGGGTTACAATGAGCAGTTCTTC. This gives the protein CSVEGYNEQFF.

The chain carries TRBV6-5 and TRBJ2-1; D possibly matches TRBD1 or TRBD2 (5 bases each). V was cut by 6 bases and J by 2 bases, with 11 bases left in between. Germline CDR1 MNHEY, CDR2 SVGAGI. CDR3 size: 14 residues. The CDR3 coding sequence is TGTGCCAGCAGGGGACCCTTGGCCTACAATGAGCAGTTCTTC. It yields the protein CASRGPLAYNEQFF.

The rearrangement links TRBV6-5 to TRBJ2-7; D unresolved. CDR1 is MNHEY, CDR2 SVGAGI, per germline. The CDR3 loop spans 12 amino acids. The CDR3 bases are TGTGGACGGTCCTTGGGGACCTACGAGCAGTACTTC. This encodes CGRSLGTYEQYF.

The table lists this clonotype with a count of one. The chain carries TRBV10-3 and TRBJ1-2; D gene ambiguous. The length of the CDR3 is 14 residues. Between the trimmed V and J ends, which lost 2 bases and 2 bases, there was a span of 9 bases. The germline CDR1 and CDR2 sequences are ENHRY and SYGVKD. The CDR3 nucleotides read TGTGCCATCAGTGAGAGTGAAGTAAACTATGGCTACACCTTC. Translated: CAISESEVNYGYTF.

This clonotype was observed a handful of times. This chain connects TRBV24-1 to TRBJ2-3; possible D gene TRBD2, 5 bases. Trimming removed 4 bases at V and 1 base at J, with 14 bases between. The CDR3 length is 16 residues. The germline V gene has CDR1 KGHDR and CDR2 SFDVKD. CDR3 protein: CATSDRLALRTDTQYF. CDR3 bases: TGTGCCACCAGTGACCGCTTAGCGCTACGCACAGATACGCAGTATTTT.

This CDR3 is CSARDNPWETQYF. The CDR3 DNA reads TGCAGTGCTAGAGATAATCCATGGGAAACCCAGTACTTC. This chain links TRBV20-1 with TRBJ2-7, with D unclear. The length of the CDR3 is 13 residues. Germline V lookup: CDR1 DFQATT, CDR2 SNEGSKA (reference sequence). The V end lost 0 bases, the J end lost 10 bases, and 16 bases lay between the germline ends.